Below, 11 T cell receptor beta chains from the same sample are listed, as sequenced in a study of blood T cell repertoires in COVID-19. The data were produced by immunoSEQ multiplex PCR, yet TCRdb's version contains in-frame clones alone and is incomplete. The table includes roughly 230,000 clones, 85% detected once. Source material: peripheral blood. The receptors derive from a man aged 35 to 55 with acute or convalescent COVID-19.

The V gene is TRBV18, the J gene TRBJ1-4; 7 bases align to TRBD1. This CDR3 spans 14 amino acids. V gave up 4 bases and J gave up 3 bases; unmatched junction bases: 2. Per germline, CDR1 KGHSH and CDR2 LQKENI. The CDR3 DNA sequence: TGTGCCAGCTCACGGGACAGATCTAATGAAAAACTGTTTTTT. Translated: CASSRDRSNEKLFF. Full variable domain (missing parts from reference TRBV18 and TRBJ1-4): NAGVMQNPRHLVRRRGQEARLRCSPMKGHSHVYWYRQLPEEGLKFMVYLQKENIIDESGMPKERFSAEFPKEGPSILRIQQVVRGDSAAYFCASSRDRSNEKLFFGSGTQLSVL.

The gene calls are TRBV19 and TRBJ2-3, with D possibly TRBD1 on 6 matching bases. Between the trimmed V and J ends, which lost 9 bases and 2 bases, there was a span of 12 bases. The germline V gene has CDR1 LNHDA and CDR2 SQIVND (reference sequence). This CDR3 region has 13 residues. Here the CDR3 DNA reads TGTGCCAGCCAAACAGGGTACACAGATACGCAGTATTTT. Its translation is CASQTGYTDTQYF.

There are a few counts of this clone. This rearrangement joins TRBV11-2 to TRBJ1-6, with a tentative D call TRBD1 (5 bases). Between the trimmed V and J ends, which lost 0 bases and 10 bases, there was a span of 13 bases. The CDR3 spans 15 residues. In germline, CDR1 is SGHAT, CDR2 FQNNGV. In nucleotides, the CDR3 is TGTGCCAGCAGCTTAGATCGGAGGGGAAACTCACCCCTCCACTTT. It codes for CASSLDRRGNSPLHF.

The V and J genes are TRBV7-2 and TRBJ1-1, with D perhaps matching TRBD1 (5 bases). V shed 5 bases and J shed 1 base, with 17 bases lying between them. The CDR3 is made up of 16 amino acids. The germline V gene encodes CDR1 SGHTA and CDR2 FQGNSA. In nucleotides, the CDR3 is TGTGCCAGCAGCCCCCCAGGGATCGTCGAGAACACTGAAGCTTTCTTT. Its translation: CASSPPGIVENTEAFF.

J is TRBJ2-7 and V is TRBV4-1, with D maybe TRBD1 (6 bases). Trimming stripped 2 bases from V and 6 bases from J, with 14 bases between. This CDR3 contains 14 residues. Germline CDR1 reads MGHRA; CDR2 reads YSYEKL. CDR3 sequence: CASSQPGHTFEQYF. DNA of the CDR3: TGCGCCAGCAGCCAACCGGGACACACATTCGAGCAGTACTTC.

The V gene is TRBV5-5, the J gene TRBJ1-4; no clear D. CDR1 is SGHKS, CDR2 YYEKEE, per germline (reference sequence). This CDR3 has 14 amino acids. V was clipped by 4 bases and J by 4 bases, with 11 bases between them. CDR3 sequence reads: CASSRDTYNEKLFF. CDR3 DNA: TGTGCCAGCAGCCGCGACACCTATAATGAAAAACTGTTTTTT.

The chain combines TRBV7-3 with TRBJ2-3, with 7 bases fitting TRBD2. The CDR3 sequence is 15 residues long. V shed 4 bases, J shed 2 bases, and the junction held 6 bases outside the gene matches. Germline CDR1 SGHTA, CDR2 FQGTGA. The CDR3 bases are TGTGCCAGCAGCTCCAGCGGGGCCAACACAGATACGCAGTATTTT. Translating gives CASSSSGANTDTQYF.

The CDR3 is CASRETAVFAKLFF. The CDR3 region has the DNA TGTGCCAGCAGAGAGACAGCAGTTTTTGCAAAACTGTTTTTT. This rearrangement joins TRBV2 to TRBJ1-4; tentative D call: TRBD1 (5 bases). With 6 bases removed from V and 10 bases from J, the gap between germline ends came to 18 bases. The CDR3 totals 14 residues. Per germline, CDR1 SNHLY and CDR2 FYNNEI.

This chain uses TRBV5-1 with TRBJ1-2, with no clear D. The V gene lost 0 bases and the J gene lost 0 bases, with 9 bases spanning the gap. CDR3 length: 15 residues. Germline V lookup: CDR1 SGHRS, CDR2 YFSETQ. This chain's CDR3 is CASSLDSGPNYGYTF. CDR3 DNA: TGCGCCAGCAGCTTGGATTCTGGCCCTAACTATGGCTACACCTTC.

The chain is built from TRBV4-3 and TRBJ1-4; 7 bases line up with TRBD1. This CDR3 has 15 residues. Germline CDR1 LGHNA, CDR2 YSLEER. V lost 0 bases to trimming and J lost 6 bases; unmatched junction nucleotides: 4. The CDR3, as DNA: TGCGCCAGCAGCCAAGAAGGCAGGGGGGATGAAAAACTGTTTTTT. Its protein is CASSQEGRGDEKLFF.

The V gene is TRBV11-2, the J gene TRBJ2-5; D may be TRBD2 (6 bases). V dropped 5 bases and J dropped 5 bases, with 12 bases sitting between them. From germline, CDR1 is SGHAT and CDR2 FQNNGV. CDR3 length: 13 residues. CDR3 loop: CASSRDSRETQYF. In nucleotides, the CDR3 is TGTGCCAGCAGCCGGGACTCCCGGGAGACCCAGTACTTC.